This T cell receptor (beta chain) was captured in a study of shared clonotypes between healthy human individuals. Study summary: The composition of the donors was a couple of women and a few men aged 18 to 49. The study used three CD4 naive, three CD4 memory, two CD8 naive and one CD8 memory plate per donor.

With respect to this clone: Its antigen is currently unknown.

Findings and caveats of the study: Rarefaction exposed incomplete sorted-subset sequencing despite large depth. Clonotype sharing among donors was thought likely to change with sequencing depth.

In the naive CD8 group, cells lacked CD45RO and were positively selected for CCR7, so terminally differentiated effector memory CD45RA+ cells were left out. Sequencing used immunoSEQ multiplex PCR; TCRdb keeps in-frame clones, though not all of them. The sample lists about 2.1 million clones, 80% to 95% seen once, with more than 1.5% in the top ten. This clonotype was obtained from a man in his late teens or twenties in good health. Some clones in this sample may be carry-over from other donors' samples. The sequencing sample was made of naive CD8+ T cells from PBMCs.

The chain's CDR3 is CSVGGDRDSGSSYEQYF. CDR3 DNA: TGCAGCGTTGGGGGGGATCGGGACTCAGGGTCCTCCTACGAGCAGTACTTC. The V call is TRBV29-1, the J call TRBJ2-7, with a tentative D call TRBD2 (6 bases). The CDR3 is 17 residues long. Trimming took 4 bases from V and 0 from J, leaving 22 bases between them. Per the germline V gene, CDR1 is SQVTM and CDR2 is ANQGSEA.